This T cell receptor beta chain was profiled in a study of Ad26.COV2.S vaccination and SARS-CoV-2 variants. Study as a whole: Within the COV1001 Ad26.COV2.S trial arm, the donor was enrolled. Study outcomes and limitations: There was a possibility that the TCR breadth and depth analyses underestimated total T cell responses. CD8+ and CD4+ T cells specific for spike reportedly responded with substantial breadth after vaccination.

To note about this clone: Its specificity is not known.

The protocol was immunoSEQ multiplex PCR, while the TCRdb copy is restricted to in-frame clones and leaves out a portion. The sample yields about 420,000 clones, roughly 88% seen once. As to treatment: some 20 received Ad26.COV2.S at low or high dose, single or two shots; five or six received placebo; per-sample allocation not given. Sampling took place 63 days after the first vaccine or placebo injection. CDR1 is GTSNPN and CDR2 is SVGIG in the germline V gene (reference sequence). Trimming removed 3 bases from V and 5 bases from J; junction bases left unmatched: 7. The CDR3 has 15 residues. This sequence joins TRBV30 and TRBJ2-1; 10 bases fit TRBD2. The source is a person aged 18 to 59 who received the Ad26.COV2.S COVID-19 vaccine or a placebo. Sequenced material: peripheral blood, taken in a trial of Ad26.COV2.S vaccine versus placebo. For the CDR3, the DNA is TGTGCCTGGAGGAAGGGGCTAGCGGGGGACAATGAGCAGTTCTTC. Its protein is CAWRKGLAGDNEQFF.